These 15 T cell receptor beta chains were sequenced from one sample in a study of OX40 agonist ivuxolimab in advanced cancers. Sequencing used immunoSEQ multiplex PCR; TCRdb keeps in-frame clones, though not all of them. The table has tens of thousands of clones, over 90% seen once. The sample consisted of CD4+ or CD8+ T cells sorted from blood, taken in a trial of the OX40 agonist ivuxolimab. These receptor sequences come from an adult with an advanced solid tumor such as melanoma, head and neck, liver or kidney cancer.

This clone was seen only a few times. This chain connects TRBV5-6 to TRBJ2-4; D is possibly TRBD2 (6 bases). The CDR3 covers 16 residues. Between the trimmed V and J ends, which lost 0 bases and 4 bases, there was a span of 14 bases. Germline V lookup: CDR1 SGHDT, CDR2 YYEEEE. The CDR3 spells CASSLGVGGIKNIQYF. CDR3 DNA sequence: TGTGCCAGCAGCTTGGGTGTCGGAGGGATAAAAAACATTCAGTACTTC.

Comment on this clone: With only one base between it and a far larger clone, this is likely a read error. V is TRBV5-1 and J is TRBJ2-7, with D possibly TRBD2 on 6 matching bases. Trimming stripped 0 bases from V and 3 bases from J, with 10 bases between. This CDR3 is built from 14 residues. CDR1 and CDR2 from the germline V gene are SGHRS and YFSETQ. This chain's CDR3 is CASSLAGGLYEQYF. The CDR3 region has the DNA TGCGCCAGCAGCTTGGCCGGAGGGCTCTACGAGCAGTACTTC.

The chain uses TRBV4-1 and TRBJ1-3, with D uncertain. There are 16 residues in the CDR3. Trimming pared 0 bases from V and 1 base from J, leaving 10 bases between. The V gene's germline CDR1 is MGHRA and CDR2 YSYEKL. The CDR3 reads CASSQERRESGNTIYF. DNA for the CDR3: TGCGCCAGCAGCCAAGAGAGGAGGGAGTCTGGAAACACCATATATTTT.

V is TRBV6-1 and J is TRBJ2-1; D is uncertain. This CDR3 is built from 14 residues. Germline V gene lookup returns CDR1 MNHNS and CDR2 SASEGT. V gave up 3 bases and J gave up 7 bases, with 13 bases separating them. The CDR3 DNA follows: TGTGCCAGCAGTGAGCCCGCGGCGTGGAATGAGCAGTTCTTC. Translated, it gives CASSEPAAWNEQFF.

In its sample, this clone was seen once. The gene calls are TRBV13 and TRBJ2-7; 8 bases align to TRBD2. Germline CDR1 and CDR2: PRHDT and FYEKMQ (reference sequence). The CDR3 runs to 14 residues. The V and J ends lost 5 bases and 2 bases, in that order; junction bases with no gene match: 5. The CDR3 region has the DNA TGTGCCAGCAGCCCGGGACTAGAAGCCTACGAGCAGTACTTC. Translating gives CASSPGLEAYEQYF.

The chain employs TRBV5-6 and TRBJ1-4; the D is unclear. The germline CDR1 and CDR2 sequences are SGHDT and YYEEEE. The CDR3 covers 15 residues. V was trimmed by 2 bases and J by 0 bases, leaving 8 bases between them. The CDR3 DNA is TGTGCCAGCAGCTTCGACGGACCAACTAATGAAAAACTGTTTTTT. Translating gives CASSFDGPTNEKLFF.

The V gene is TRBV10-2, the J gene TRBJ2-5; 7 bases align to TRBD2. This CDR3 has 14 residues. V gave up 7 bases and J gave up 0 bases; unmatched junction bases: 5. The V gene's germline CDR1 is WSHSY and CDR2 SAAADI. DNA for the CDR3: TGCGCCAGCACCCCCGGACTAGACCAAGAGACCCAGTACTTC. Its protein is CASTPGLDQETQYF.

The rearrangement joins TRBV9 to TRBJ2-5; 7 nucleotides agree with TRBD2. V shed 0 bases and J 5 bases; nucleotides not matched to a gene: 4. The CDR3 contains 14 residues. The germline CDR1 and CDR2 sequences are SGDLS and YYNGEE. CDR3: CASSVGWGGETQYF. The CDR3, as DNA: TGTGCCAGCAGCGTAGGATGGGGGGGGGAGACCCAGTACTTC.

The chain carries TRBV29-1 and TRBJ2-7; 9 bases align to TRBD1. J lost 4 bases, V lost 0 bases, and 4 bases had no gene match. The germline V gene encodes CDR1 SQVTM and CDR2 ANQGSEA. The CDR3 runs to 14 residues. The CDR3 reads CSVEEEDRGYEQYF. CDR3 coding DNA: TGCAGCGTTGAAGAAGAGGACAGGGGTTACGAGCAGTACTTC.

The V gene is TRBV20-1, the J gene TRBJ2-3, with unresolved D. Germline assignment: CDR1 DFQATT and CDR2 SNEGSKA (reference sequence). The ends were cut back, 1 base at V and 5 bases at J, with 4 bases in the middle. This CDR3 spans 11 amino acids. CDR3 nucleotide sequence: TGCAGTGCTAGAGCCCAAGATACGCAGTATTTT. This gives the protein CSARAQDTQYF.

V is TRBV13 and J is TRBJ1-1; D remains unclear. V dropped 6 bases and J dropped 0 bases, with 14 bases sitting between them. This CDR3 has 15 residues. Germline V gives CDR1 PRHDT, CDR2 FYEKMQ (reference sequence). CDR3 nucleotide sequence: TGTGCCAGCAGGTCAATCGGAGCAATGAACACTGAAGCTTTCTTT. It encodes CASRSIGAMNTEAFF. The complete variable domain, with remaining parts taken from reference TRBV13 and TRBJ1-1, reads AAGVIQSPRHLIKEKRETATLKCYPIPRHDTVYWYQQGPGQDPQFLISFYEKMQSDKGSIPDRFSAQQFSDYHSELNMSSLELGDSALYFCASRSIGAMNTEAFFGQGTRLTVV.

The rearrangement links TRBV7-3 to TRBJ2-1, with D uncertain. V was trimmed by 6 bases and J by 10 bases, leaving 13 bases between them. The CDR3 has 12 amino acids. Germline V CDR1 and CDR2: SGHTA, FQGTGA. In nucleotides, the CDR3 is TGTGCCAGCAGTTTTACCCCAGGAGAGCAGTTCTTC. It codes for CASSFTPGEQFF.

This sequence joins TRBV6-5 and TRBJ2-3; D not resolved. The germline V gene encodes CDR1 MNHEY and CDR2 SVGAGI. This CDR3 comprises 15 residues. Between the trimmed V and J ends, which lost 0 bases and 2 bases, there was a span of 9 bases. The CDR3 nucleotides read TGTGCCAGCAGTTACTCCGCAGTATTCACAGATACGCAGTATTTT. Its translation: CASSYSAVFTDTQYF.

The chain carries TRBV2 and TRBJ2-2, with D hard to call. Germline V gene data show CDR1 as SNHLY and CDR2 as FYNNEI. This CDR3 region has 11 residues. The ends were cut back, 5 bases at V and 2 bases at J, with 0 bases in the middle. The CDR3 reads CASSNTGELFF. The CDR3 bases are TGTGCCAGCAGTAACACCGGGGAGCTGTTTTTT.

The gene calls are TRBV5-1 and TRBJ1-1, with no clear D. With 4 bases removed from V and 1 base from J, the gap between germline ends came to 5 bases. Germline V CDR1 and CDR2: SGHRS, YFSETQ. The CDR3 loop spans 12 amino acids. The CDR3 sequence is CASSIPNTEAFF. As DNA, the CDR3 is TGCGCCAGCAGCATCCCGAACACTGAAGCTTTCTTT.